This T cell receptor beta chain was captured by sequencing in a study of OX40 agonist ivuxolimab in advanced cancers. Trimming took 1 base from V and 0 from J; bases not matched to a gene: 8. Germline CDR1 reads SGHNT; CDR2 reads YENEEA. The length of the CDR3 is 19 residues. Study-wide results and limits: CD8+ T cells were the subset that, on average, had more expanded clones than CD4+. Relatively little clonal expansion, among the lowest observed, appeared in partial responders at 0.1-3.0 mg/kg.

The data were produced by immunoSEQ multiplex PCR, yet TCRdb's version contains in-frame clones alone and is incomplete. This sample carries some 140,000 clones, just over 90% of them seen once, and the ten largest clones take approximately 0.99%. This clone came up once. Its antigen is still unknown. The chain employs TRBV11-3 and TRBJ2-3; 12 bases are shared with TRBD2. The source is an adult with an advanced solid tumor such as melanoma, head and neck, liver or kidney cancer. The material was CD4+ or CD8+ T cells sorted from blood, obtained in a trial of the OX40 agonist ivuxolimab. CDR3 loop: CASSLGLAGGHTSTDTQYF. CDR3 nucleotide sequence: TGTGCCAGCAGCTTAGGGCTAGCGGGGGGGCATACTAGCACAGATACGCAGTATTTT.